The 14 T cell receptor beta chains below come from one sample, sequenced in a study of blood T cells in healthy people across ages. Using a J-beta primer mix together with a sample-barcoded 5' primer, a second PCR was run for roughly 6 to 11 cycles. TCRdb redid the calling of the 5' RACE reads with MiXCR, one entry per CDR3 protein. The sample lists around 1,700,000 distinct CDR3 sequences, over 25% seen once, with 7.7% in the top ten. The sequenced sample was blood. These receptor sequences come from a woman in her thirties in good health.

In this sample, this clonotype turned up a few times. The chain uses TRBV27 and TRBJ2-1; TRBD2 aligns across 8 bases. V dropped 4 bases and J dropped 7; count of bases not matched to a gene: 15. CDR1 is MNHEY, CDR2 SMNVEV, per germline (reference sequence). The CDR3 consists of 17 residues. The CDR3 loop reads CASSSLPAGGERNEQFF. The CDR3 nucleotides read TGTGCCAGCAGTTCCCTTCCCGCGGGGGGTGAGAGGAATGAGCAGTTCTTC.

V usage is TRBV5-8 and J usage is TRBJ2-3; D is undetermined. Germline V lookup: CDR1 SGHTS, CDR2 YDEGEE. This CDR3 region has 18 residues. The V end was cut by 1 base, the J end by 0 bases, with 18 bases between. Here the CDR3 reads CASSLPPFRRASTDTQYF. The CDR3 nucleotides are TGTGCCAGCAGCTTGCCCCCCTTCCGTAGGGCCAGCACAGATACGCAGTATTTT.

This clonotype was found many times. The rearrangement links TRBV7-9 to TRBJ1-6; D call uncertain. The V gene's germline CDR1 is SEHNR and CDR2 FQNEAQ (reference sequence). V was pared by 1 base and J by 3 bases, with 7 bases between. This CDR3 has 15 amino acids. CDR3 in amino acids: CASSLVGDYNSPLHF. Here the CDR3 DNA reads TGTGCCAGCAGCTTAGTTGGGGACTATAATTCACCCCTCCACTTT.

This clonotype was observed at least ten times. The chain joins TRBV20-1 to TRBJ2-1; 7 nucleotides agree with TRBD1. There are 14 residues in the CDR3. V lost 1 base to trimming and J lost 7 bases; unmatched junction nucleotides: 7. Germline-derived CDR1 and CDR2 are DFQATT and SNEGSKA (reference sequence). CDR3 in amino acids: CSARVGTVSNEQFF. CDR3 DNA: TGCAGTGCTAGAGTAGGGACAGTCTCAAATGAGCAGTTCTTC.

The chain combines TRBV3-1 with TRBJ2-1, with D possibly matching TRBD2 (5 bases). The germline CDR1 and CDR2 sequences are LGHDT and YNNKEL (reference sequence). V lost 3 bases and J lost 13, with 22 bases in between. The CDR3 totals 15 residues. CDR3 amino acids: CASSQWEKMRETQFF. CDR3 DNA sequence: TGTGCCAGCAGCCAGTGGGAGAAGATGCGAGAGACCCAGTTCTTC.

Only a few counts were recorded for this clonotype. The chain has TRBV6-5 and TRBJ1-1; no definite D call. The CDR3 extends over 15 amino acids. Germline V gives CDR1 MNHEY, CDR2 SVGAGI. Deletions cut 0 bases from V and 0 bases from J, with 8 bases between. The CDR3 loop is CASSYSRQMNTEAFF. The DNA for the CDR3 is TGTGCCAGCAGTTACTCGCGGCAGATGAACACTGAAGCTTTCTTT.

In the case of this clonotype: A junction end diverges from the germline sequence, so it may reflect a read error. J is TRBJ2-3 and V is TRBV12-3 or TRBV12-4; 7 nucleotides agree with TRBD2. This CDR3 is 14 amino acids long. The CDR3 loop is CASISGGSIDTQYF. The CDR3 bases are TGTGCCAGCATCTCGGGGGGTAGCATAGATACGCAGTATTTT.

V and J are TRBV28 and TRBJ1-6; 7 bases agree with TRBD1. This CDR3 has 17 amino acids. CDR1 is MDHEN and CDR2 is SYDVKM in the germline V gene. J was trimmed by 3 bases and V by 4 bases; bases with no gene match: 9. The CDR3 reads CASSSGRQGSYNSPLHF. CDR3 DNA: TGTGCCAGCAGTTCGGGGAGACAGGGAAGCTATAATTCACCCCTCCACTTT.

Only a few counts were recorded for this clonotype. V and J are TRBV29-1 and TRBJ1-2; unclear D gene. The V end lost 4 bases, the J end lost 5 bases, and 11 bases lay between the germline ends. The CDR3 loop spans 12 amino acids. The V gene's germline CDR1 is SQVTM and CDR2 ANQGSEA. The CDR3 DNA reads as TGCAGCGTTGCAGCCAGAGATTATGGCTACACCTTC. This codes for CSVAARDYGYTF.

This clonotype came up a few times. A read error may produce the germline difference seen at one junction end. The genes are TRBV24-1 and TRBJ2-7, with 9 bases fitting TRBD2. Germline V gives CDR1 KGHDR, CDR2 SFDVKD. The CDR3 length is 16 residues. In DNA form, the CDR3 reads TGTGCCGCCAGTGGTTACGGACTAGCGCGGTCCTACGAGCAGTACTTC. Translating gives CAASGYGLARSYEQYF.

This clonotype showed up just a few times. The chain recombines TRBV29-1 with TRBJ1-1, with a possible D match to TRBD1 (5 bases). The CDR3 runs to 13 residues. Germline V CDR1 and CDR2: SQVTM, ANQGSEA. With 4 bases removed from V and 3 bases from J, the gap between germline ends came to 12 bases. The CDR3 is CSVVGRAYTEAFF. CDR3 sequence (DNA): TGCAGCGTTGTGGGCAGGGCTTACACTGAAGCTTTCTTT.

This chain connects TRBV5-6 to TRBJ2-5; TRBD1 is a possible D gene (5 bases). V was trimmed by 4 bases and J by 5 bases, leaving 15 bases between them. Germline V CDR1 and CDR2: SGHDT, YYEEEE. The CDR3 has 14 residues. CDR3 coding DNA: TGTGCCAGCAGCCTGGGGCCCACCCCGGAGACCCAGTACTTC. The encoded protein is CASSLGPTPETQYF.

There are a few counts of this clonotype. This chain links TRBV20-1 with TRBJ2-3, with unresolved D. The germline V gene encodes CDR1 DFQATT and CDR2 SNEGSKA (reference sequence). CDR3 length equals 13 residues. The V gene lost 1 base and the J gene lost 6 bases, with 11 bases spanning the gap. Written as DNA, the CDR3 is TGCAGTGCTAGAGGCCCCAGTGAGGATACGCAGTATTTT. As protein: CSARGPSEDTQYF.

This chain connects TRBV2 to TRBJ2-1; 9 positions match TRBD2. Germline V CDR1 and CDR2: SNHLY, FYNNEI. This CDR3 has 15 amino acids. In DNA, the CDR3 is TGTGTCAGACGGCTTAGCGGGAGCTCCTACAATGAGCAGTTCTTC. It yields the protein CVRRLSGSSYNEQFF.